The sequence of this T cell receptor (beta chain) was determined in a study of blood T cell repertoires in COVID-19. About the study: Samples representing acute and convalescent COVID-19 were sourced from the United States, Italy and Spain.

Original methodology: The authors estimated nucleated cell counts from reference gene primer amplification. The table came from immunoSEQ multiplex PCR; TCRdb's copy has only in-frame clones and leaves some out. V and J calls and clone size are as listed in that table; D and trimming were resolved from the DNA. The data show roughly 380,000 clones, with roughly 90% seen just once and 1.5% to 1.8% held by the top ten. Seattle's cohort entered during active infection and was followed longitudinally. The V segment lost 5 bases and the J segment 2 bases; nucleotides outside the gene matches: 1. The CDR3 spans 15 residues. Germline CDR1 and CDR2: MNHEY and SMNVEV (reference sequence).

This clonotype was obtained from a woman aged 40 to 50 with COVID-19, enrolled during active disease. This chain connects TRBV27 to TRBJ2-6; 9 nucleotides agree with TRBD1. Source material: peripheral blood. CDR3 DNA: TGTGCCAGCAGTGGGGACAGGGCTGGGGCCAACGTCCTGACTTTC. This translates into CASSGDRAGANVLTF.